This T cell receptor beta chain was recovered during a study of blood T cells in healthy people across ages. Regarding the study as a whole: No one knew whether donors had CMV, which possibly confounded expanded clonotype changes. Higher diversity and more naive CD4+ cells were features of long-lived donors, compared to aged donors. Significant beta diversity loss was already apparent by age roughly 44, declining roughly linearly.

Primers used in a second PCR of about 6 to 11 cycles were a sample-barcoded 5' primer and a J-beta primer mix. TCRdb re-called the 5' RACE reads with MiXCR, one entry per CDR3 protein. The data show 580,000 or so distinct CDR3 sequences, 40% to 55% seen once. Points on this clonotype: Its antigen is unknown.

From germline, CDR1 is SEHNR and CDR2 FQNEAQ (reference sequence). V was shortened by 5 bases and J by 0 bases, with 7 bases between the two germline ends. This CDR3 has 13 amino acids. Sequencing was performed on blood. This chain uses TRBV7-9 with TRBJ2-5; no definite D call. The receptor comes from a man older than 75 in good health. CDR3 bases: TGTGCCAGCAGCAAGGGTTACCAAGAGACCCAGTACTTC. As protein: CASSKGYQETQYF.